This T cell receptor (beta chain) is drawn from a study of T-cell memory formation after mild COVID-19. Findings of the study overall: Memory cells collected pre-infection included some clones that later responded, suggesting cross-reactive memory joined.

Per the germline V gene, CDR1 is DFQATT and CDR2 is SNEGSKA (reference sequence). Trimming shortened V by 5 bases and J by 0 bases, and 8 bases separated the two germline ends. The CDR3 has 14 amino acids. Each CDR3 protein is one row after TCRdb ran MiXCR on the 5' RACE reads. Here the sample spans roughly 170,000 distinct CDR3 sequences, approximately 17% being singletons. A note on this clonotype: Its antigen is unknown.

The TCR originated in a man younger than 35 who had mild COVID-19 (a few samples of this study predate the infection). Cell type and time point are not known. The chain recombines TRBV20-1 with TRBJ2-6, with unresolved D. Sequenced sample: PBMCs or a T cell subset sorted from them (not recorded which). The CDR3 region is CSAVRDSGANVLTF. The CDR3 DNA reads as TGCAGTGCTGTACGAGACTCTGGGGCCAACGTCCTGACTTTC.